The subject of this entry is one T cell receptor beta chain. These data are taken from a study of blood T cell repertoires in COVID-19. The data were produced by immunoSEQ multiplex PCR, yet TCRdb's version contains in-frame clones alone and is incomplete. In the table there are 250,000 to 350,000 clones, approximately 83% of which are singletons. Germline lookup yields CDR1 GTSNPN and CDR2 SVGIG (reference sequence). CDR3 length equals 11 residues. The receptor's source is a woman aged 30 to 39 who had recovered from COVID-19. Sequenced sample: peripheral blood. The chain recombines TRBV30 with TRBJ1-1; TRBD1 aligns across 7 bases. For the CDR3, the DNA is TGTGCGGTCACAGGGGACACTGAAGCTTTCTTT. Amino acid sequence: CAVTGDTEAFF.